This TCR beta chain was recorded in a study of spatial heterogeneity in lung cancer. Turning to the study itself: Sequencing was performed on follow-up PBMC samples when available, collected at a median of around two years after resection.

Time point noted: blood at routine non-recurrence follow-up after resection. Unsorted whole RNA from tumor, nontumor lung or frozen PBMC underwent sequencing. TCRdb re-called the 5' RACE reads through MiXCR, storing one row per CDR3 protein. The sample has 20,000 to 30,000 distinct CDR3 sequences, about 6% seen once. This CDR3 is 14 amino acids long. J gave up 6 bases and V 4 bases, and 5 bases lay outside the gene matches. Per germline, CDR1 SEHNR and CDR2 FQNEAQ (reference sequence). The J gene is TRBJ2-1, the V gene TRBV7-9, with 8 bases aligning to TRBD1. Material: PBMCs, obtained at follow-up. This clonotype was sampled from a male donor with early-stage non-small cell lung cancer. The CDR3 is CASSSAGQGNEQFF. In nucleotides, the CDR3 is TGTGCCAGCAGCTCCGCCGGACAGGGCAATGAGCAGTTCTTC.